What follows is one TCR beta chain and its context. Authors' methods: From reference gene primer amplification, estimates of nucleated cell counts were derived. Libraries were prepared by immunoSEQ multiplex PCR; TCRdb keeps only in-frame clonotypes and omits some of them. V and J calls and clone size are as listed in that table; D and trimming were resolved from the DNA. The table includes roughly 92,000 clones, 65% to 85% detected once. This sample was included in a study of blood T cell repertoires in COVID-19. In the study overall: Sites across the United States, Italy and Spain contributed samples from acute and convalescent COVID-19. Sources were T cells, B-cell-depleted T cells, or PBMCs; the material itself was cDNA or gDNA.

The CDR3 length is 12 residues. The germline CDR1 and CDR2 sequences are LNHDA and SQIVND (reference sequence). The V gene lost 7 bases and the J gene lost 6 bases, with 9 bases spanning the gap. What was sequenced was peripheral blood. This receptor was obtained from a woman of 80 years or more with active or convalescent COVID-19. The V and J genes are TRBV19 and TRBJ1-4; a weak D match, TRBD1 (5 bases). The CDR3 DNA follows: TGTGCCAGTACAGGGTCACATGAAAAACTGTTTTTT. Amino acids: CASTGSHEKLFF.